The T cell receptor beta chain described here comes from a study of cytomegalovirus exposure and HLA in healthy donors. Regarding the study as a whole: It was reportedly the case that the classifier diagnosed cytomegalovirus status with high specificity and sensitivity. Productive rates of about 90% or about 30% were seen for most TCR beta V segments in an earlier analysis.

The PCR ran on 60 Vbeta and 13 Jbeta primers. In the study's own analysis: In a later analysis, about 11 million of about 80 million unique beta chains occurred in at least two donors. Data came from immunoSEQ multiplex PCR; TCRdb stores just in-frame clones and leaves some out. The DNA gave D and trimming, while V, J and clone size come from that table. Of about 150,000 clones listed, about 82% are singletons. Notes on this clone: Its antigen is unknown.

This TCR came from a woman aged 45-59 years in good health and CMV-seropositive. The sample was PBMCs.

The CDR3 is CASSQVEGGYNEQFF. CDR3 bases: TGCGCCAGCAGCCAAGTAGAGGGAGGGTACAATGAGCAGTTCTTC. This rearrangement joins TRBV4-3 to TRBJ2-1; the match to TRBD2 covers 7 bases. The CDR3 runs 15 residues. V dropped 1 base and J dropped 4; count of bases not matched to a gene: 4. Germline V gene data show CDR1 as LGHNA and CDR2 as YSLEER.